This T cell receptor (beta chain) was identified during a study of blood T cells in healthy people across ages. General study points: CMV status of donors was unknown, possibly confounding expanded clonotype changes. The recorded TCR beta diversity per million T cells decreased in a roughly linear manner with age. Both higher diversity and more naive CD4+ cells marked long-lived donors when set against aged donors.

A J-beta primer mix and a sample-barcoded 5' primer were used in a second PCR of roughly 7 to 12 cycles. Every single cDNA molecule received a tag from a template-switch adaptor with 12 random nucleotides. TCRdb ran MiXCR on the 5' RACE reads and lists one entry per CDR3 protein. The table includes fewer than 800,000 distinct CDR3 sequences, under 25% detected once. This clonotype has ten or more counts. Antigen specificity is unknown. Germline assignment: CDR1 MDHEN and CDR2 SYDVKM. V lost 7 bases, J lost 0 bases, and 8 bases lay in between. The CDR3 covers 13 residues. The receptor's source is a man aged 70-80 years in good health. Sequences were obtained from blood. The rearrangement uses TRBV28 and TRBJ2-3; D unclear. The chain's CDR3 is CASKSASTDTQYF. The CDR3 DNA reads as TGTGCCAGCAAAAGTGCTAGCACAGATACGCAGTATTTT.